Presented here are 31 T cell receptor beta chains from one specimen sequenced in a study of cytomegalovirus exposure and HLA in healthy donors. PCR used 60 Vbeta primers and 13 Jbeta primers. Sequenced by immunoSEQ multiplex PCR; TCRdb stores in-frame clones only, minus some. The repertoire holds about 150,000 clones, 79% seen once, with roughly 6.8% in the top ten. The sequenced material came from PBMCs. Every receptor here comes from a man aged 50 to 59 in good health and CMV-seropositive.

J is TRBJ2-5 and V is TRBV27, with D perhaps matching TRBD2 (6 bases). Trimming stripped 5 bases from V and 7 bases from J, with 23 bases between. The CDR3 has 16 amino acids. In germline, CDR1 is MNHEY, CDR2 SMNVEV (reference sequence). The CDR3 region has the DNA TGTGCCAGCAGTCCCTCCCTAGCGTCACAAGCCGTGACCCAGTACTTC. Translating it yields CASSPSLASQAVTQYF.

This chain connects TRBV6-5 to TRBJ1-2; tentatively, D is TRBD1 (5 bases). Germline CDR1 MNHEY, CDR2 SVGAGI. The CDR3 has 13 amino acids. V lost 7 bases and J lost 3, with 12 bases in between. Written as DNA, the CDR3 is TGTGCCAGCACCCCCAGGGAGGACTATGGCTACACCTTC. Its translation is CASTPREDYGYTF.

This chain joins TRBV11-2 and TRBJ2-7, with 15 bases aligning to TRBD2. This CDR3 comprises 16 residues. CDR1 SGHAT and CDR2 FQNNGV come from the germline V gene. After removal of 5 bases from V and 4 bases from J, the junction contained 6 bases not matched to a gene. The CDR3: CASSPRGLAGGYEQYF. The CDR3 nucleotides read TGTGCCAGCAGCCCACGGGGACTAGCGGGAGGATACGAGCAGTACTTC. The entire variable domain, with the rest obtained from reference TRBV11-2 and TRBJ2-7, is as follows: EAGVAQSPRYKIIEKRQSVAFWCNPISGHATLYWYQQILGQGPKLLIQFQNNGVVDDSQLPKDRFSAERLKGVDSTLKIQPAKLEDSAVYLCASSPRGLAGGYEQYFGPGTRLTVT.

This sequence joins TRBV5-1 and TRBJ2-7; D not certain. The V gene lost 0 bases and the J gene lost 3 bases, with 10 bases spanning the gap. This CDR3 has 14 amino acids. CDR1 and CDR2 from the germline V gene are SGHRS and YFSETQ. The CDR3 loop reads CASSLDSPNYEQYF. As DNA, the CDR3 is TGCGCCAGCAGCTTGGACAGTCCTAACTACGAGCAGTACTTC.

The chain uses TRBV14 and TRBJ2-5, with 11 bases lining up with TRBD2. The DNA end is more similar to TRBJ2-7, so the J call may be wrong. The CDR3 is made up of 14 amino acids. CDR1 is SGHDN, CDR2 FVKESK, per germline. The CDR3 is CASSRTSGRGEQYF. For the CDR3, the DNA is TGTGCCAGCAGCCGAACTAGCGGGAGAGGCGAGCAGTACTTC.

This clone has a handful of counts. The rearrangement links TRBV29-1 to TRBJ2-2; tentative D call: TRBD2 (5 bases). V was shortened by 5 bases and J by 4 bases, with 20 bases between the two germline ends. Germline V gene sequence: CDR1 SQVTM, CDR2 ANQGSEA. The CDR3 is 16 residues long. In DNA, the CDR3 is TGCAGCGTTTCCTCCCTTGCTGGACTTTTCACCGGGGAGCTGTTTTTT. Translation: CSVSSLAGLFTGELFF.

This clone has only one observation. The CDR3 is CAITYPVNTEAFF. In DNA form, the CDR3 reads TGTGCCATTACGTACCCGGTGAACACTGAAGCTTTCTTT. This chain uses TRBV6-1 with TRBJ1-1, with no clear D. This CDR3 is built from 13 residues. Germline V gives CDR1 MNHNS, CDR2 SASEGT. V shed 10 bases and J shed 0 bases, with 12 bases lying between them.

Here the CDR3 reads CASRLLVFSYNEQFF. The CDR3 coding sequence is TGTGCCAGCAGGCTACTTGTATTCTCCTACAATGAGCAGTTCTTC. V is TRBV7-8 and J is TRBJ2-1; no definite D call. Germline CDR1 and CDR2: SGHVS and FQNEAQ. V gave up 6 bases and J gave up 0 bases, with 12 bases separating them. The CDR3 length is 15 residues.

The J gene is TRBJ2-5, the V gene TRBV6-4, with D tentatively TRBD1 (5 bases). The germline V gene has CDR1 MRHNA and CDR2 SNTAGT. Trimming took 5 bases from V and 6 from J, leaving 10 bases between them. This CDR3 has 12 residues. The DNA for the CDR3 is TGTGCCAGCAGTAGGGGCGGTCAGACCCAGTACTTC. Translated, it gives CASSRGGQTQYF.

The chain uses TRBV7-8 and TRBJ1-2, with D possibly TRBD1 on 6 matching bases. The CDR3 consists of 18 residues. In germline, CDR1 is SGHVS, CDR2 FQNEAQ. The V end lost 2 bases, the J end lost 1 base, and 20 bases lay between the germline ends. The CDR3 protein is CASSLYYLGGPDNYGYTF. CDR3 nucleotide sequence: TGTGCCAGCAGCTTATATTATCTTGGGGGCCCGGATAACTATGGCTACACCTTC. The full variable domain, with the rest looked up from reference TRBV7-8 and TRBJ1-2, is GAGVSQSPRYKVAKRGQDVALRCDPISGHVSLFWYQQALGQGPEFLTYFQNEAQLDKSGLPSDRFFAERPEGSVSTLKIQRTQQEDSAVYLCASSLYYLGGPDNYGYTFGSGTRLTVV.

This clone has more than one count but fewer than ten. V and J are TRBV7-9 and TRBJ2-7; possibly TRBD2 for D (6 bases). The length of the CDR3 is 15 residues. The ends were cut back, 1 base at V and 7 bases at J, with 17 bases in the middle. Germline V gene lookup returns CDR1 SEHNR and CDR2 FQNEAQ (reference sequence). The CDR3 bases are TGTGCCAGCAGCTTAGGATTGACGGGAGTAAGGGAGCAGTACTTC. It translates to CASSLGLTGVREQYF.

The V call is TRBV9, the J call TRBJ1-2; weak D call: TRBD1 (6 bases). The V gene's germline CDR1 is SGDLS and CDR2 YYNGEE. V gave up 4 bases and J gave up 4 bases, with 11 bases separating them. The CDR3 spans 13 residues. CDR3 protein: CASSRIGGYGYTF. CDR3 nucleotide sequence: TGTGCCAGCAGCCGTATAGGGGGCTATGGCTACACCTTC.

The rearrangement joins TRBV6-5 to TRBJ1-5; 8 bases map to TRBD1. Trimming took 2 bases from V and 15 from J; bases not matched to a gene: 6. The CDR3 length is 12 residues. Germline CDR1 is MNHEY and CDR2 is SVGAGI. The DNA for the CDR3 is TGTGCCAGCAGTTACCTTGGACAGGGCAGGCATTTT. It is translated as CASSYLGQGRHF.

The CDR3 sequence is CSFRRQTNYGYTF. The CDR3 coding sequence is TGCAGCTTTAGGCGGCAGACGAACTATGGCTACACCTTC. The chain carries TRBV29-1 and TRBJ1-2, with D unclear. The CDR3 is 13 amino acids. Germline assignment: CDR1 SQVTM and CDR2 ANQGSEA. Trimming cost V 8 bases and J 2 bases, with 15 bases left between them.

The chain recombines TRBV28 with TRBJ2-7; D perhaps matches TRBD1 (7 bases). CDR1 is MDHEN and CDR2 is SYDVKM in the germline V gene. The length of the CDR3 is 18 residues. The V gene lost 5 bases and the J gene lost 0 bases, with 23 bases spanning the gap. CDR3 protein: CASSPLTRTGFFSYEQYF. The CDR3, as DNA: TGTGCCAGCAGTCCACTGACTAGGACAGGCTTTTTCTCCTACGAGCAGTACTTC.

The chain joins TRBV28 to TRBJ2-5; the D is unclear. This CDR3 comprises 13 residues. V gave up 5 bases and J gave up 5 bases, with 12 bases separating them. Germline V gives CDR1 MDHEN, CDR2 SYDVKM. As DNA, the CDR3 is TGTGCCAGCAGTCCCCCCGTAGCTGAGACCCAGTACTTC. Translated: CASSPPVAETQYF.

The rearrangement uses TRBV29-1 and TRBJ1-2; D not resolved. Trimming took 0 bases from V and 6 from J, leaving 5 bases between them. The CDR3 sequence is 11 residues long. Germline CDR1 reads SQVTM; CDR2 reads ANQGSEA. The chain's CDR3 is CSVEDLDGYTF. The CDR3, as DNA: TGCAGCGTTGAAGATCTCGATGGCTACACCTTC.

The chain recombines TRBV5-5 with TRBJ2-7; the match to TRBD1 covers 7 bases. The CDR3 length is 15 residues. In germline, CDR1 is SGHKS, CDR2 YYEKEE (reference sequence). Trimming at V came to 3 bases and at J to 3 bases, leaving 9 bases not matched to a gene. CDR3 sequence reads: CASSSQGDRVYEQYF. The DNA for the CDR3 is TGTGCCAGCAGCTCACAAGGGGACAGAGTCTACGAGCAGTACTTC.

This chain connects TRBV10-2 to TRBJ1-2; D unresolved. Germline V CDR1 and CDR2: WSHSY, SAAADI. Trimming took off 8 bases at V and 2 bases at J, with 9 bases between the two ends. The CDR3 is made up of 12 amino acids. DNA for the CDR3: TGCGCCAGCGTAGAGGCAAACTATGGCTACACCTTC. This encodes CASVEANYGYTF.

The chain joins TRBV11-2 to TRBJ2-2, with TRBD2 as a possible D gene (6 bases). Germline V CDR1 and CDR2: SGHAT, FQNNGV. This CDR3 has 14 residues. V lost 5 bases and J lost 8, with 15 bases in between. For the CDR3, the DNA is TGTGCCAGCAGCCCCAGGAGGGCCGGGGGGGAGCTGTTTTTT. As protein: CASSPRRAGGELFF.

The chain carries TRBV18 and TRBJ2-1; D might be TRBD2 (5 bases). CDR1 KGHSH and CDR2 LQKENI come from the germline V gene. Trimming cost V 6 bases and J 7 bases, with 16 bases left between them. There are 14 residues in the CDR3. The CDR3 spells CASSPRGLQNEQFF. Written as DNA, the CDR3 is TGTGCCAGCTCCCCCCGCGGACTTCAGAATGAGCAGTTCTTC.

The chain carries TRBV5-4 and TRBJ2-7, with D uncertain. The CDR3 consists of 13 residues. With 0 bases removed from V and 4 bases from J, the gap between germline ends came to 8 bases. CDR1 is SGHNT and CDR2 is YYREEE in the germline V gene (reference sequence). This chain's CDR3 is CASSLDSLYEQYF. The DNA of the CDR3 is TGTGCCAGCAGCTTGGATAGTTTGTACGAGCAGTACTTC.

The J gene is TRBJ1-2, the V gene TRBV4-1, with D possibly matching TRBD1 (6 bases). Trimming removed 1 base from V and 4 bases from J, with 13 bases in between. Per germline, CDR1 MGHRA and CDR2 YSYEKL. The CDR3 consists of 15 residues. Written as DNA, the CDR3 is TGCGCCAGCAGCCAAGCCCTCAGGGGAATCTATGGCTACACCTTC. This codes for CASSQALRGIYGYTF.

The CDR3 sequence: CASSYERVTEAFF. The CDR3 DNA reads as TGTGCCAGCAGTTACGAGCGGGTAACTGAAGCTTTCTTT. The chain recombines TRBV6-5 with TRBJ1-1; D not certain. This CDR3 contains 13 residues. Trimming took 2 bases from V and 5 from J, leaving 9 bases between them. From germline, CDR1 is MNHEY and CDR2 SVGAGI.

The rearrangement uses TRBV29-1 and TRBJ2-7; TRBD1 matches 7 bases. Germline V gene lookup returns CDR1 SQVTM and CDR2 ANQGSEA. V was clipped by 5 bases and J by 0 bases; unmatched bases: 7. The CDR3 runs 14 residues. The CDR3 is CSVPLAGGSYEQYF. In nucleotides, the CDR3 is TGCAGCGTTCCTCTGGCAGGGGGCTCCTACGAGCAGTACTTC.

This chain uses TRBV11-2 with TRBJ2-7; 7 bases fit TRBD1. The length of the CDR3 is 15 residues. Germline V gives CDR1 SGHAT, CDR2 FQNNGV. Germline trimming cut 1 base from V and 6 bases from J; bases unmatched to any gene: 9. The CDR3 DNA follows: TGTGCCAGCAGCTTAGCATTGATAGGGGGCGGCGAGCAGTACTTC. Encoded protein: CASSLALIGGGEQYF.

The gene calls are TRBV7-2 and TRBJ1-5; a weak D match, TRBD1 (5 bases). This CDR3 is built from 17 residues. The germline CDR1 and CDR2 sequences are SGHTA and FQGNSA. Trimming took off 0 bases at V and 2 bases at J, with 14 bases between the two ends. The CDR3 nucleotides read TGTGCCAGCAGCTTAGCGCTCGCAGGGATAGGCAATCAGCCCCAGCATTTT. It specifies CASSLALAGIGNQPQHF.

In DNA, the CDR3 is TGTGCCAGCAGTGAAGCATACAGGGGATGGAATCAGCCCCAGCATTTT. Amino acids: CASSEAYRGWNQPQHF. This chain joins TRBV6-1 and TRBJ1-5; 7 bases fit TRBD1. The CDR3 has 16 amino acids. CDR1 is MNHNS and CDR2 is SASEGT in the germline V gene. V lost 0 bases to trimming and J lost 4 bases; unmatched junction nucleotides: 6.

The table lists this clone with a few counts. This rearrangement joins TRBV6-1 to TRBJ1-2, with D possibly TRBD1 on 6 matching bases. The CDR3 loop spans 14 amino acids. Trimming took off 4 bases at V and 7 bases at J, with 16 bases between the two ends. From germline, CDR1 is MNHNS and CDR2 SASEGT. CDR3 bases: TGTGCCAGCAGTGCAAACAGGGTTCCGGGTGGCTACACCTTC. Its translation is CASSANRVPGGYTF.

This clone appeared a single time. One end of the junction does not line up with germline, which may come from a read error. The V gene is TRBV7-7, the J gene TRBJ2-7, with 7 bases identical to TRBD1. The CDR3 length is 14 residues. Germline CDR1 and CDR2: SSHAT and FNYEAQ (reference sequence). The CDR3 sequence: CASSRTTTGSEQYF. For the CDR3, the DNA is TGTGCTAGCAGCCGAACTACGACAGGGTCCGAGCAGTACTTC.

The rearrangement uses TRBV6-1 and TRBJ2-2; 9 bases are a match to TRBD2. The V gene's germline CDR1 is MNHNS and CDR2 SASEGT. CDR3 length equals 16 residues. V shed 2 bases, J shed 0 bases, and the junction held 1 base outside the gene matches. CDR3 sequence (DNA): TGTGCCAGCAGTGAACTAGCGGGGACGAACACCGGGGAGCTGTTTTTT. It specifies CASSELAGTNTGELFF.